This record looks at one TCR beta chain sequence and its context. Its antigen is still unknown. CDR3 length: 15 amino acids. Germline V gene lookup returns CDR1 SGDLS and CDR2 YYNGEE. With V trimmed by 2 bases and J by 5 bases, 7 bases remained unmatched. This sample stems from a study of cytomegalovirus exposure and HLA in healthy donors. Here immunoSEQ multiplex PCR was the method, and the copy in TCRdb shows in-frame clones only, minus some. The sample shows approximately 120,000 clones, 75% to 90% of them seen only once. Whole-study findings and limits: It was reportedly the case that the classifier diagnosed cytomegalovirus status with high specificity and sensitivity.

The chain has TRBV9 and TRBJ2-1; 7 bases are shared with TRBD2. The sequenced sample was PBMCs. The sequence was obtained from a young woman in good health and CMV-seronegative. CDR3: CASSVSPGTNNEQFF. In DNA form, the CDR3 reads TGTGCCAGCAGCGTTAGCCCCGGGACTAACAATGAGCAGTTCTTC.